The clone carrying this T cell receptor (beta chain) was recorded at least ten times. Its antigen is not identified. The data are from a study of CD8 T cells in ankylosing spondylitis. Quantitative 5'-RACE with molecular barcodes produced the TCR beta libraries. TCRdb reanalysed the 5' RACE reads using MiXCR and keeps one entry per CDR3 protein. The table records about 240,000 distinct CDR3 sequences, around 25% of them present only once. Study findings and constraints: Prior work had noted some motif variants in reactive arthritis blood and synovial fluid. Roughly 8 highly homologous variants made up a TCR beta motif that seemed to typify ankylosing spondylitis blood. Clones that were linked to disease were CD8+ and were relatively rare in peripheral blood.

The germline V and J ends were trimmed by 4 bases and 5 bases, with 11 bases remaining between them. The CDR3 sequence is 13 residues long. The germline V gene has CDR1 SGHRS and CDR2 YFSETQ. This clonotype was sampled from a male donor with ankylosing spondylitis or in good health (not recorded which). The V and J genes are TRBV5-1 and TRBJ2-3; D remains unclear. Sequenced input: blood, either unsorted or a sorted T cell fraction (not recorded which). The CDR3 coding sequence is TGCGCCAGCAGCGCCTCGACGCGAGATACGCAGTATTTT. This sequence encodes CASSASTRDTQYF. The full variable domain, completed using reference TRBV5-1 and TRBJ2-3, is KAGVTQTPRYLIKTRGQQVTLSCSPISGHRSVSWYQQTPGQGLQFLFEYFSETQRNKGNFPGRFSGRQFSNSRSEMNVSTLELGDSALYLCASSASTRDTQYFGPGTRLTVL.